Each of the 18 T cell receptor beta chains below was sequenced from the same sample in a study of T-cell reconstitution after alpha-beta-depleted transplantation in children. It was with unique molecular identifiers that the TCRbeta library was prepared. TCRdb reprocessed the PCR reads via MiXCR and lists one record per CDR3 protein. This table holds 90,000 to 130,000 distinct CDR3 sequences, about 6.5% found once. Sequences were derived from PBMCs, mostly from graft donor cells, sampled 360 days after TCRalphabeta/CD19-depleted stem cell transplant. The receptors derive from a male patient between 2 and 15 years old who had a stem cell transplant for acute lymphoblastic leukemia, so the T cells may come from the graft donor.

This clonotype was observed many times. The rearrangement links TRBV10-3 to TRBJ2-1; the D is unclear. CDR1 and CDR2 (germline): ENHRY, SYGVKD. Deletions cut 6 bases from V and 4 bases from J, with 10 bases between. The CDR3 contains 13 residues. The CDR3 spells CAIRVSIYNEQFF. For the CDR3, the DNA is TGTGCCATCAGAGTGTCGATTTACAATGAGCAGTTCTTC.

The sample holds many counts of this clonotype. The V call is TRBV12-3 or TRBV12-4, the J call TRBJ2-7, with 12 nucleotides matching TRBD2. The CDR3 runs to 16 residues. The V and J ends lost 10 bases and 3 bases, in that order; junction bases with no gene match: 13. This chain's CDR3 is CAIIRTSGNRNYEQYF. DNA for the CDR3: TGTGCCATTATCCGGACTAGCGGGAATCGGAACTACGAGCAGTACTTC.

The rearrangement joins TRBV7-3 to TRBJ2-5; 7 positions match TRBD2. V shed 0 bases and J 7 bases; nucleotides not matched to a gene: 5. Germline CDR1 is SGHTA and CDR2 is FQGTGA. The CDR3 consists of 14 residues. Written as DNA, the CDR3 is TGTGCCAGCAGCTTAACGGGAGGGCCGGCGACCCAGTACTTC. Translating it yields CASSLTGGPATQYF. Drawing the rest from reference TRBV7-3 and TRBJ2-5, the complete variable domain is GAGVSQTPSNKVTEKGKYVELRCDPISGHTALYWYRQSLGQGPEFLIYFQGTGAADDSGLPNDRFFAVRPEGSVSTLKIQRTERGDSAVYLCASSLTGGPATQYFGPGTRLLVL.

This clonotype appeared many times. J is TRBJ2-3 and V is TRBV9, with D possibly TRBD2 on 5 matching bases. Trimming removed 0 bases from V and 0 bases from J, with 8 bases in between. This CDR3 comprises 15 residues. Germline-derived CDR1 and CDR2 are SGDLS and YYNGEE. Written as DNA, the CDR3 is TGTGCCAGCAGCGTAGGGCAGCGGAGCACAGATACGCAGTATTTT. Its translation is CASSVGQRSTDTQYF.

This chain joins TRBV7-9 and TRBJ1-1; 7 nucleotides match TRBD1. V was pared by 4 bases and J by 3 bases, with 5 bases of the junction left unmatched. The CDR3 length is 14 residues. Germline V gives CDR1 SEHNR, CDR2 FQNEAQ (reference sequence). Written as DNA, the CDR3 is TGTGCCAGCAGCTCCCGACAGGGCCACACTGAAGCTTTCTTT. This codes for CASSSRQGHTEAFF.

This clonotype was observed a few times. The V call is TRBV20-1, the J call TRBJ2-7; 7 nucleotides align to TRBD1. The CDR3 loop spans 12 amino acids. Germline trimming cut 6 bases from V and 2 bases from J; bases unmatched to any gene: 4. From germline, CDR1 is DFQATT and CDR2 SNEGSKA (reference sequence). In DNA, the CDR3 is TGCAGTGCCAGGGACAGTACCTACGAGCAGTACTTC. Translating it yields CSARDSTYEQYF.

This clonotype was seen a few times. The chain links TRBV7-9 to TRBJ2-1; TRBD2 aligns across 8 bases. CDR3 length: 16 amino acids. Per the germline V gene, CDR1 is SEHNR and CDR2 is FQNEAQ (reference sequence). J lost 7 bases, V lost 1 base, and 9 bases had no gene match. The CDR3 region has the DNA TGTGCCAGCAGCTTAGGAGGGACTAGAGCCGTGAATGAGCAGTTCTTC. As protein: CASSLGGTRAVNEQFF.

Many counts were recorded for this clonotype. The chain couples TRBV6-2 or TRBV6-3 to TRBJ2-5, with D tentatively TRBD1 (5 bases). The V end lost 2 bases, the J end lost 5 bases, and 9 bases lay between the germline ends. The germline CDR1 and CDR2 sequences are MNHEY and SVGEGT. The CDR3 consists of 13 residues. CDR3 coding DNA: TGTGCCAGCAGTTACAGGGGAACGGAGACCCAGTACTTC. This sequence encodes CASSYRGTETQYF.

Remarks on this clonotype: Being one base from a much bigger clone, this may be a read error. V gene TRBV27 combines with J gene TRBJ2-3, with a weak D call TRBD1 (5 bases). Per germline, CDR1 MNHEY and CDR2 SMNVEV (reference sequence). The CDR3 has 14 residues. V lost 6 bases and J lost 4, with 14 bases in between. The CDR3 nucleotides are TGTGCCAGCAGACCAGGGCTTAGCTCAGATACGCAGTATTTT. Its protein is CASRPGLSSDTQYF.

This clonotype was seen ten or more times. This chain connects TRBV7-6 to TRBJ2-7, with TRBD2 matching 12 bases. The CDR3 has 16 amino acids. Germline values: CDR1 SGHVS, CDR2 FNYEAQ. Losses at the gene ends were 4 bases for V and 6 bases for J; bases not matched to a gene: 10. The CDR3 DNA follows: TGTGCCAGCAGCTCCCCTAGCGGGAGGGTCGGAAGCGAGCAGTACTTC. It yields the protein CASSSPSGRVGSEQYF.

This clonotype was found many times. The chain links TRBV7-9 to TRBJ2-7; TRBD1 might be the D (5 bases). V lost 5 bases and J 3 bases, leaving 20 bases between the germline ends. The CDR3 has 16 residues. Per the germline V gene, CDR1 is SEHNR and CDR2 is FQNEAQ (reference sequence). The CDR3 nucleotides are TGTGCCAGCAGCCCTACGTCCGGACAAGAGCTCTACGAGCAGTACTTC. Translating it yields CASSPTSGQELYEQYF.

This clonotype has at least ten counts. The chain uses TRBV5-1 and TRBJ2-3, with D maybe TRBD1 (6 bases). CDR3 size: 13 residues. Trimming took 6 bases from V and 3 from J, leaving 11 bases between them. The germline V gene encodes CDR1 SGHRS and CDR2 YFSETQ. The CDR3 here is CASTGQGTDTQYF. The CDR3 DNA sequence: TGCGCCAGCACGGGTCAGGGGACAGATACGCAGTATTTT.

This clonotype occurred many times. The rearrangement uses TRBV13 and TRBJ2-2; TRBD1 matches at 7 bases. J lost 1 base, V lost 4 bases, and 3 bases had no gene match. This CDR3 has 15 residues. CDR1 is PRHDT, CDR2 FYEKMQ, per germline (reference sequence). Here the CDR3 DNA reads TGTGCCAGCAGCTCCCGGGACAGGAACACCGGGGAGCTGTTTTTT. It codes for CASSSRDRNTGELFF.

This clonotype was seen repeatedly, ten times or more. The genes are TRBV4-1 and TRBJ2-7, with 7 nucleotides matching TRBD2. V was clipped by 4 bases and J by 2 bases; unmatched bases: 8. Germline V gives CDR1 MGHRA, CDR2 YSYEKL. This CDR3 is built from 15 residues. The CDR3: CASSLRIAGPYEQYF. CDR3 bases: TGCGCCAGCAGCCTTCGGATAGCGGGCCCCTACGAGCAGTACTTC.

This clonotype was recorded at least ten times. The gene calls are TRBV5-6 and TRBJ2-2; the D gene could be TRBD1 or TRBD2 (5 bases each). This CDR3 has 12 amino acids. CDR1 is SGHDT, CDR2 YYEEEE, per germline. Trimming removed 3 bases at V and 12 bases at J, with 12 bases between. Written as DNA, the CDR3 is TGTGCCAGCAGCTCCGGGACCCGTCAGCTGTTTTTT. Amino acids: CASSSGTRQLFF.

This clonotype was found many times. CDR3: CASSPGASSYNEQFF. The CDR3 DNA reads as TGTGCCAGCAGCCCGGGGGCGAGCTCCTACAATGAGCAGTTCTTC. The V call is TRBV9, the J call TRBJ2-1, with D tentatively TRBD1 or TRBD2 (6 bases each). Germline CDR1 reads SGDLS; CDR2 reads YYNGEE. V was clipped by 4 bases and J by 0 bases, with 11 bases between them. The length of the CDR3 is 15 residues.

This clonotype showed up just a few times. V usage is TRBV25-1 and J usage is TRBJ1-2, with no clear D. The CDR3 is 13 amino acids. Looked up from germline, CDR1 is MGHDK and CDR2 is SYGVNS. V was cut by 4 bases and J by 1 base, with 7 bases left in between. CDR3 sequence reads: CASSVGVNYGYTF. For the CDR3, the DNA is TGTGCCAGCAGTGTCGGTGTTAACTATGGCTACACCTTC.

This clonotype has only a few counts. The gene calls are TRBV7-6 and TRBJ2-7; 8 bases agree with TRBD1. The ends lost 11 bases at V and 4 bases at J; junction bases unmatched: 10. The V gene's germline CDR1 is SGHVS and CDR2 FNYEAQ. This CDR3 region has 13 residues. The CDR3 region has the DNA TGTGCCGGAAGTCGGGGGACAGGATACGAGCAGTACTTC. It encodes CAGSRGTGYEQYF.